This T cell receptor (beta chain) was sequenced during a study of cytomegalovirus exposure and HLA in healthy donors. Clones were read by immunoSEQ multiplex PCR, and TCRdb kept only the in-frame ones, dropping some. Seen here are about 60,000 clones, about 96% observed once, and the top ten hold approximately 0.9%. The receptor was derived from a young man in good health and CMV-seronegative. What was sequenced was PBMCs.

This chain's CDR3 is CASSLSTGYQETQYF. The CDR3 DNA reads as TGTGCCAGCAGCTTAAGCACAGGGTACCAAGAGACCCAGTACTTC. The chain recombines TRBV11-1 with TRBJ2-5, with D possibly matching TRBD1 (6 bases). The CDR3 spans 15 residues. The germline CDR1 and CDR2 sequences are SGHAT and FQDESV (reference sequence). V was clipped by 2 bases and J by 0 bases, with 10 bases between them.